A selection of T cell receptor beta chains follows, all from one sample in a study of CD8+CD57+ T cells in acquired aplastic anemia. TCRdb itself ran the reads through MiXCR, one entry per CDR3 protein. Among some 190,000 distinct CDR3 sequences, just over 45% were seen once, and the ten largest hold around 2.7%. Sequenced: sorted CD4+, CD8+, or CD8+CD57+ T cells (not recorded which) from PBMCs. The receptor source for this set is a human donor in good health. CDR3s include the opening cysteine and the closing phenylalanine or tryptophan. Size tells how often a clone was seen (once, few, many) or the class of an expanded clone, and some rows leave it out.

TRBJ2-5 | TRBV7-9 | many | CASSWTGLGGETQYF
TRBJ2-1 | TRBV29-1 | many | CSVAGGGNEQFF
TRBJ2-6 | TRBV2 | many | CASTGSGANVLTF
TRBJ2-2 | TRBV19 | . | CASSKGYRGSGELFF
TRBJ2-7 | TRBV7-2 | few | CASSTTGLVIEQYF
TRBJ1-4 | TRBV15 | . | CATRGQPASGKLFF
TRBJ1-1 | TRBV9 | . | CASSQRGTEAFF
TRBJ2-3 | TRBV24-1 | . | CATSDAGDSVGTDTQYF
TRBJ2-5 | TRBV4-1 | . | CASSQLLGGLAGGLETQYF
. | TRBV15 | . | CATSRETSGNSYNEQYF
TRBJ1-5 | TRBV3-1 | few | CASSPGLSNQPQHF
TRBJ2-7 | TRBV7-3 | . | CASSLLAGDEQYF
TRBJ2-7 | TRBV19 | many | CASREGRDSYEQYF
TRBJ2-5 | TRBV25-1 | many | CASSLAGGETQYF
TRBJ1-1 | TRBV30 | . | CAWSGKPEAFF
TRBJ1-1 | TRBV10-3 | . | CAINGGGMNTEAFF
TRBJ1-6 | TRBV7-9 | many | CASSLEGLSNSPLHF
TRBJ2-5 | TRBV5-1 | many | CASSGETQYF
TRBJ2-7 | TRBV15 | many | CATSRDMDEQYF
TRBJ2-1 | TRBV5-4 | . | CASRSERRSSYNEQFF
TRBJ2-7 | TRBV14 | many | CASSQDRRQGYEQYF
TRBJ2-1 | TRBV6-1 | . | CASSAKGNYNEQFF
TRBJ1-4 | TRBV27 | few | CASSRRQGREKLFF
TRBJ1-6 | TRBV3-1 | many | CASSHNPGQGGNSPLHF
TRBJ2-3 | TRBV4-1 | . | CASSQKRGTHSTDTQYF
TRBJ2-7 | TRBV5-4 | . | CASSLEGYVRYF
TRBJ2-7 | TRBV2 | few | CASRGDYFYEQYF
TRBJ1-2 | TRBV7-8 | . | CASSPQGGYGYTF
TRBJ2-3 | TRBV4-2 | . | CASSGGLAGGADTQYF
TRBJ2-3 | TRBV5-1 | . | CASSMDRGWDTQYF
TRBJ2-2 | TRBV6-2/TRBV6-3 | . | CATNLAGVATGELFF